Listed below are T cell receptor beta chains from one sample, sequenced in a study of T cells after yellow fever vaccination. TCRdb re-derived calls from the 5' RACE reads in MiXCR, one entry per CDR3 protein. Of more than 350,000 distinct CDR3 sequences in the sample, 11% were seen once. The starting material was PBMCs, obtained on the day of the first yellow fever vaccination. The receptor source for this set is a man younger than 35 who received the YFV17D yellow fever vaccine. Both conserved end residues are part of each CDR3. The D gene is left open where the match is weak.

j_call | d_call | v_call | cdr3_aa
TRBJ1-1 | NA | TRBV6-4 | CASGVWNTEAFF
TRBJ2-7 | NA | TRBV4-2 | CASSPGLHCYEQYF
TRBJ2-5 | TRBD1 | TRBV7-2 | CASSGLTGTGSMETQYF
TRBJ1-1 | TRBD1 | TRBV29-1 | CSVPGTGGWSAFF
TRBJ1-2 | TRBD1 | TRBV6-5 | CASSYLLPGQGNGYTF
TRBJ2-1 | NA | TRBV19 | CASSIPPNEQFF
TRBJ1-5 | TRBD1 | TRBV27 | CASSLWSTGGSNQPQHF
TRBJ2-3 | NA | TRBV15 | CVTTGTQYF
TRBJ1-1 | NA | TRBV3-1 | CASSQLQGTGAFF
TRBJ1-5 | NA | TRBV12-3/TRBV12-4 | CASSFRLSGGNQPQHF
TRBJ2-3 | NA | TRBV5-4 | CASSLPGVDTQYF
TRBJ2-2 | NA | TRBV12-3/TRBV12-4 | CASRQTGELFF
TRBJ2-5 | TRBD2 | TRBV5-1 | CASSEGPAGGVETQYF
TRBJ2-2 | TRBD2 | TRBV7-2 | CASSLALAGGPNTGELFF
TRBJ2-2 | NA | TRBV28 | CASSFIVPKGRAGDTGELFF
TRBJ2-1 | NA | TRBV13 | CATHRGATYNEQFF
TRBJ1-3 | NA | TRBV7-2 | CASSPAGQGNTIYF
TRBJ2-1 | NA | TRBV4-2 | CASSQGGEHYNEQFF
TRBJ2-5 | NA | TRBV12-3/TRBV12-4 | CASSFDASAPRETQYF
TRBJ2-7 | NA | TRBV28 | CASSLGATSSYEQYF
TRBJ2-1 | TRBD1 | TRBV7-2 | CASRRDRVYNEQFF
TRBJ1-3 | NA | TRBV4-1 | CASSQGPGRKSSGNTIYF
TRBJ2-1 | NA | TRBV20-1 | CSATAGQSYNEQFF
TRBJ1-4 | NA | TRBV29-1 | CSVGGRGEKLFF
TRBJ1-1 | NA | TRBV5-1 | CASSLGSSRNTEAFF
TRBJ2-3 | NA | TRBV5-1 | CASSPEARGDTQYF
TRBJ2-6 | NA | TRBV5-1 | CASSPDPSGANVLTF
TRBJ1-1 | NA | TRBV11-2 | CASMTGGSGTEAFF
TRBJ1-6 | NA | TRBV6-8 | CASKARRSF
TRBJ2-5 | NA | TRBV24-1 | CATSDWEGAKETQYF
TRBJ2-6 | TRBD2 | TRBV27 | CASRRSGDSGANVLTF
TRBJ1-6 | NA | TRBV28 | CASSLFGQGNSPLHF
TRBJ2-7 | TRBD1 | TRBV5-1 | CASSLLTGSEQYF
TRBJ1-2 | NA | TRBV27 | CASSPTGAVHYGYTF
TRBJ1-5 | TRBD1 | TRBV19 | CASPRDRGQTPINQPQHF
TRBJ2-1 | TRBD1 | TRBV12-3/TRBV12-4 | CTSSRVAARQGSRNEQFF
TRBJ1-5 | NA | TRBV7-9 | CASSLVADQPQHF
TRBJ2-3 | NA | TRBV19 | CASSIEPDTQYF
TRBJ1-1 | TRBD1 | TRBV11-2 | CASSLAGGQGEAFF
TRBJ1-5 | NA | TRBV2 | CASTPDSGGWGNQPQHF
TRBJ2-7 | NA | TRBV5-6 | CASSAPQPPYEQYF
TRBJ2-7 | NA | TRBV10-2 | CASSGGARTYEQYF
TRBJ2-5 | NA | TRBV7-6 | CASSLASAETQYF
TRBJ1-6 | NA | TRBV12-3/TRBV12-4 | CASSFGTGSPLHF
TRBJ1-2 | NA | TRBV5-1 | CASSRSRTVAIWYGYTF
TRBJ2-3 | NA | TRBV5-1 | CASSIRAVGADTQYF
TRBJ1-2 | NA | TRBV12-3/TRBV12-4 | CASSLGTQGYTF
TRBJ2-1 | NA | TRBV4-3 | CASSHRGGHEQFF
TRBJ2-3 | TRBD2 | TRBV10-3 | CAISESRGGGTDTQYF
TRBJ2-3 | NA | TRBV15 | CATSRVVQRSTDTQYF
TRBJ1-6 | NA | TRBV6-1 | CASTQVLRDSPLHF
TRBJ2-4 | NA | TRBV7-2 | CASSLSQVLAKNIQYF
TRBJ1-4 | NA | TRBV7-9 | CASSLQGTNEKLFF